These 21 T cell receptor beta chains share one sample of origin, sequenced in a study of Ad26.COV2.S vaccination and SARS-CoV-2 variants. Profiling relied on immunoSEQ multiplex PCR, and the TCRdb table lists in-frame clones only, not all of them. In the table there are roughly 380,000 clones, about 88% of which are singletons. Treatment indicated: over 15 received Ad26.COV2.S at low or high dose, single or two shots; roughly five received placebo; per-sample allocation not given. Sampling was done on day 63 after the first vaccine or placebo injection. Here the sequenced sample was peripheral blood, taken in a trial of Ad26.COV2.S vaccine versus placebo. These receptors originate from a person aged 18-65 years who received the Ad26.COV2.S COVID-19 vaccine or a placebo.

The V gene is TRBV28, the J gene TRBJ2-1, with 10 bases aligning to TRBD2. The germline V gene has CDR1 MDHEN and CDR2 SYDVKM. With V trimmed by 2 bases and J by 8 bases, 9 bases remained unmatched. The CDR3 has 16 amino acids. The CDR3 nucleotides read TGTGCCAGCAGTTTACCCAAGCGGGAGGGCCTCTATGAGCAGTTCTTC. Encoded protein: CASSLPKREGLYEQFF. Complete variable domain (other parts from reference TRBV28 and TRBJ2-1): DVKVTQSSRYLVKRTGEKVFLECVQDMDHENMFWYRQDPGLGLRLIYFSYDVKMKEKGDIPEGYSVSREKKERFSLILESASTNQTSMYLCASSLPKREGLYEQFFGPGTRLTVL.

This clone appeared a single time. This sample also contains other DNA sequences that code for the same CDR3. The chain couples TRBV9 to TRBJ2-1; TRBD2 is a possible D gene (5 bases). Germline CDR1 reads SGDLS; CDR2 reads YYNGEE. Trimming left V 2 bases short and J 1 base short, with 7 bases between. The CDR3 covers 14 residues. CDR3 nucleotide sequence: TGTGCCAGCAGCGTCAGCGGATCCTACAATGAGCAGTTCTTC. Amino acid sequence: CASSVSGSYNEQFF.

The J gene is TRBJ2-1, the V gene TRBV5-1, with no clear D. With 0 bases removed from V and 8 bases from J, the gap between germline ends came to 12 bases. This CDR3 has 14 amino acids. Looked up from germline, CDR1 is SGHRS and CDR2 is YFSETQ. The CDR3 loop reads CASSLEGLKDEQFF. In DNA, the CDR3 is TGCGCCAGCAGCTTGGAGGGTCTAAAGGATGAGCAGTTCTTC.

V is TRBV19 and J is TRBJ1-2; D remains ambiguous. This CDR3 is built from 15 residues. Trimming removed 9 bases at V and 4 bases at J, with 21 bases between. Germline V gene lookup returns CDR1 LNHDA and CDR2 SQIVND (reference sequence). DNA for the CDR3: TGTGCCAGCCAGGACCTCGGTAGGGCCATCTATGGCTACACCTTC. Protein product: CASQDLGRAIYGYTF.

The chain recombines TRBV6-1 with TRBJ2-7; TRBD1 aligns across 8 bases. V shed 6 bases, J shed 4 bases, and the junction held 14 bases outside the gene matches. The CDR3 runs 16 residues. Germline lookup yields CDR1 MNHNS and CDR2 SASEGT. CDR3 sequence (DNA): TGTGCCAGCAGCGAACCCCGGGACAGGAAGGTATACGAGCAGTACTTC. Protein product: CASSEPRDRKVYEQYF.

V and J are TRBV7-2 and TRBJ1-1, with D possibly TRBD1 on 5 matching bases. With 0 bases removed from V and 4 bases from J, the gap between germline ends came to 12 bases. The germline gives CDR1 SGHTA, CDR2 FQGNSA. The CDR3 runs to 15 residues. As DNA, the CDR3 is TGTGCCAGCAGCTTAGCGCCTCAGGGTTTCACTGAAGCTTTCTTT. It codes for CASSLAPQGFTEAFF.

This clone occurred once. The CDR3 DNA sequence: TGTGCCAGCAGCAAAGTCGAGGGGGCAGGGGGAAATCAGCCCCAGCATTTT. Its protein product is CASSKVEGAGGNQPQHF. The rearrangement links TRBV21-1 to TRBJ1-5; the table's D call TRBD1 went unverified against the DNA. TRBV21-1 is a known pseudogene. This CDR3 has 17 residues.

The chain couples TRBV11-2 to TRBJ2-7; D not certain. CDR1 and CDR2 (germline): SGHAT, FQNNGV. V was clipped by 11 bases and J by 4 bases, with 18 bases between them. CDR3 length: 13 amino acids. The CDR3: CAASLDDSYEQYF. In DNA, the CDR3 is TGTGCCGCTTCACTGGATGATTCGTACGAGCAGTACTTC. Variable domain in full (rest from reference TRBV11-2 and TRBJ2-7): EAGVAQSPRYKIIEKRQSVAFWCNPISGHATLYWYQQILGQGPKLLIQFQNNGVVDDSQLPKDRFSAERLKGVDSTLKIQPAKLEDSAVYLCAASLDDSYEQYFGPGTRLTVT.

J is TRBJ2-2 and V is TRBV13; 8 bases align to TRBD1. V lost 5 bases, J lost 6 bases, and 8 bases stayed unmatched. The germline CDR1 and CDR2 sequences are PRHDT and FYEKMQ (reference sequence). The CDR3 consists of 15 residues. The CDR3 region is CASSPQGAGAGELFF. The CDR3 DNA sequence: TGTGCCAGCAGCCCGCAGGGGGCCGGGGCCGGGGAGCTGTTTTTT.

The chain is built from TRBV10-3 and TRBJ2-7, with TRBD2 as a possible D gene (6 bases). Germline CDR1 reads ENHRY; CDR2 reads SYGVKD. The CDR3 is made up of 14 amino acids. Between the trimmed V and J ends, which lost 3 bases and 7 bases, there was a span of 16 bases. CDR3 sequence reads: CAISDGGSVLEQYF. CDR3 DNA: TGTGCCATCAGTGACGGGGGAAGTGTCTTAGAGCAGTACTTC.

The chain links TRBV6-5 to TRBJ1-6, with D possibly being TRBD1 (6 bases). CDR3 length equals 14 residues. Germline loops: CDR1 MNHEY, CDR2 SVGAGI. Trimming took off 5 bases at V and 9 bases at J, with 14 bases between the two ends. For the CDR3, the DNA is TGTGCCAGCAGTCTTCGTCAGGGGCGTTCACCCCTCCACTTT. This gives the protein CASSLRQGRSPLHF.

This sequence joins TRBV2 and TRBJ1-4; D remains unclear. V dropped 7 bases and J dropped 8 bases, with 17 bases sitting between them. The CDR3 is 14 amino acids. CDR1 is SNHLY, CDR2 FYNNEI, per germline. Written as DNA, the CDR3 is TGTGCCAGCACCATGACCTCCCATAGGGAAAAACTGTTTTTT. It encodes CASTMTSHREKLFF.

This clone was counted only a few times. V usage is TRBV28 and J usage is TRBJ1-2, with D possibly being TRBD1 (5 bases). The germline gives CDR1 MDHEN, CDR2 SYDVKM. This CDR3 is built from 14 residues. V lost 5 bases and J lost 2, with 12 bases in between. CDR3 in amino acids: CASSGREGNYGYTF. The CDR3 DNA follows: TGTGCCAGCAGTGGCCGAGAGGGGAACTATGGCTACACCTTC.

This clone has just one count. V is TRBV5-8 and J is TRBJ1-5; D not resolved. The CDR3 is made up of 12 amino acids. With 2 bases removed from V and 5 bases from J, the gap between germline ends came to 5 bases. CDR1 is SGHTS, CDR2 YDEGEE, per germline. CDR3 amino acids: CASSLWDQPQHF. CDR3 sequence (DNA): TGTGCCAGCAGCTTATGGGATCAGCCCCAGCATTTT. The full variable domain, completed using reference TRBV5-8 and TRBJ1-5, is EAGVTQSPTHLIKTRGQQATLRCSPISGHTSVYWYQQALGLGLQFLLWYDEGEERNRGNFPPRFSGRQFPNYSSELNVNALELEDSALYLCASSLWDQPQHFGDGTRLSIL.

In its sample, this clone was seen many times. In DNA, the CDR3 is TGTGCCAGTAGTATGCGGGCACAGCATGGCTACACCTTC. This gives the protein CASSMRAQHGYTF. This chain connects TRBV19 to TRBJ1-2; no definite D call. The CDR3 is 13 residues long. Germline V gene lookup returns CDR1 LNHDA and CDR2 SQIVND (reference sequence). The ends were cut back, 3 bases at V and 6 bases at J, with 11 bases in the middle.

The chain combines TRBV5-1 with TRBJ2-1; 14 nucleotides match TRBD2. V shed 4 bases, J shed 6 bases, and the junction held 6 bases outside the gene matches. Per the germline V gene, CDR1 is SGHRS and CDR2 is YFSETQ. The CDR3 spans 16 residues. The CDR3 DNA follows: TGCGCCAGCAGCCCGACTGGGACTAGCGGGGGCAATGAGCAGTTCTTC. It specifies CASSPTGTSGGNEQFF.

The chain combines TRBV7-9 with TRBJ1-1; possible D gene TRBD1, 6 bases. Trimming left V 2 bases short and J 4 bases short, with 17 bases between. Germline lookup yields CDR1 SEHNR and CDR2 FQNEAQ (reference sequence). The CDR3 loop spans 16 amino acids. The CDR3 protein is CASSLSVGGLSTEAFF. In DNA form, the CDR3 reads TGTGCCAGCAGCTTATCTGTCGGGGGGCTGAGCACTGAAGCTTTCTTT.

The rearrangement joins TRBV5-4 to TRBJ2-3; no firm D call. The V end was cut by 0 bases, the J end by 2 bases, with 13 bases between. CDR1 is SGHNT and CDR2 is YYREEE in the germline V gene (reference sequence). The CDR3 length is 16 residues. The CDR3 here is CASSLAQTVPTDTQYF. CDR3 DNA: TGTGCCAGCAGCTTGGCCCAGACGGTCCCCACAGATACGCAGTATTTT.

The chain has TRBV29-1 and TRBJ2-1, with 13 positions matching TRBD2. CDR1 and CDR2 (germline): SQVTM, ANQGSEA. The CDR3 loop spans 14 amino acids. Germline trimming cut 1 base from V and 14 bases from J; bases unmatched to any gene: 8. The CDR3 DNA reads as TGCAGCGTTGAAGGGGGACTAGCGGGGTACAATAAGTTCTTC. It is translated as CSVEGGLAGYNKFF.

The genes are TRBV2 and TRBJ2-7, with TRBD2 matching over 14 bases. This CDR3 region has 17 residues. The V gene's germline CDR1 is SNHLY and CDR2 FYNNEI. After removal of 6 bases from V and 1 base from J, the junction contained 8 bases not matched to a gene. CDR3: CASRETSGRARSYEQYF. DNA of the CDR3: TGTGCCAGCAGGGAGACTAGCGGGAGGGCCCGTTCCTACGAGCAGTACTTC.

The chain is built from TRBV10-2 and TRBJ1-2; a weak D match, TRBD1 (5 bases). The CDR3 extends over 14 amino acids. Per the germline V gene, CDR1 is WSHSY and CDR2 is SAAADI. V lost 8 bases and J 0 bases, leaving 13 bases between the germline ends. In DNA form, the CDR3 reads TGCGCCAGCTCCGGGGGGAAAGCTAACTATGGCTACACCTTC. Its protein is CASSGGKANYGYTF.